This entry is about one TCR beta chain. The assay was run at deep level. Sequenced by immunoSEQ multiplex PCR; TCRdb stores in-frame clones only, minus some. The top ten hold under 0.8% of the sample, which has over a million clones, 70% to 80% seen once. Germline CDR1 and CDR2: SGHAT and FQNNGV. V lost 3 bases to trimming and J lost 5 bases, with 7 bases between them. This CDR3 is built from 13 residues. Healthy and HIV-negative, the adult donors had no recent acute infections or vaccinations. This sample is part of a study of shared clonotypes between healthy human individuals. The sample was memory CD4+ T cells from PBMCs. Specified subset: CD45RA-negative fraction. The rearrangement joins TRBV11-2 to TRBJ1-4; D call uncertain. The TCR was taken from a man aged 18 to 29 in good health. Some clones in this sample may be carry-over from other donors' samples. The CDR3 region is CASSFQPNEKLFF. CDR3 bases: TGTGCCAGCAGCTTCCAGCCAAATGAAAAACTGTTTTTT.